The entry that follows covers one T cell receptor beta chain sequence. Antigen: not known. The sample belongs to a study of shared clonotypes between healthy human individuals. Study results and caveats: Researchers sampled blood only, noting tissue repertoires likely differ.

The test was conducted at deep level. Each PCR replicate run on unsorted PBMC took in approximately 310 ng DNA, tens of thousands of T cell genomes. Sequencing used immunoSEQ multiplex PCR; TCRdb keeps in-frame clones, though not all of them. The sample has about half a million clones, around four fifths seen once. The length of the CDR3 is 14 residues. Germline lookup yields CDR1 MDHEN and CDR2 SYDVKM. V shed 5 bases and J shed 4 bases, with 14 bases lying between them. The TCR was taken from a woman aged 40 to 50 in good health. Some clones in this sample may be carry-over from other donors' samples. The sample was PBMCs. The chain carries TRBV28 and TRBJ2-5; D is possibly TRBD1 or TRBD2 (5 bases each). CDR3 residues: CASSPPRGLETQYF. CDR3 sequence (DNA): TGTGCCAGCAGTCCACCTCGGGGCCTAGAGACCCAGTACTTC.